This T cell receptor (beta chain) was recovered during a study of cytomegalovirus exposure and HLA in healthy donors. Study-level findings and limits: Analyzed later, association rates of TCRs varied across HLA loci, with DRB1 most and HLA-C fewest.

The V end lost 6 bases, the J end lost 3 bases, and 17 bases lay between the germline ends. The CDR3 contains 16 residues. Germline V CDR1 and CDR2: MDHEN, SYDVKM. Details on this clone: What it binds is unknown.

The PCR used 60 Vbeta and 13 Jbeta primers. Original methodology: In a later analysis, around 12 million of approximately 81 million unique beta chains occurred in at least two donors. Assay used: immunoSEQ multiplex PCR; TCRdb lists only in-frame clones, some missing. V and J calls and clone size come straight from that table; D and trimming were deduced from the DNA. This sample has 84,000 or so clones, with 60% to 80% found just once. The sample consisted of PBMCs. The rearrangement uses TRBV28 and TRBJ1-4, with D possibly TRBD1 on 5 matching bases. The sequence derives from a man aged 30 to 45 in good health and CMV-seronegative. CDR3 in amino acids: CASSRRGRASNEKLFF. The DNA for the CDR3 is TGTGCCAGCAGCCGCCGGGGGAGGGCGTCTAATGAAAAACTGTTTTTT.